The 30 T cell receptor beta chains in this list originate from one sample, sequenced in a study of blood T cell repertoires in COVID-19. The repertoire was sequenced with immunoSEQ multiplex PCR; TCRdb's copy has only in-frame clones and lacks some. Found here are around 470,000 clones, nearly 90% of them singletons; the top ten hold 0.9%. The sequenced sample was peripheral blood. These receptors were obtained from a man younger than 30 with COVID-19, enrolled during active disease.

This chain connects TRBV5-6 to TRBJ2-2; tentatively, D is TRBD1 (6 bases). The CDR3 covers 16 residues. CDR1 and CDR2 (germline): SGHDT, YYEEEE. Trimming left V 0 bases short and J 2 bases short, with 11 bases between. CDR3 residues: CASSLGTDYNTGELFF. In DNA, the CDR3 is TGTGCCAGCAGCTTGGGGACAGATTACAACACCGGGGAGCTGTTTTTT.

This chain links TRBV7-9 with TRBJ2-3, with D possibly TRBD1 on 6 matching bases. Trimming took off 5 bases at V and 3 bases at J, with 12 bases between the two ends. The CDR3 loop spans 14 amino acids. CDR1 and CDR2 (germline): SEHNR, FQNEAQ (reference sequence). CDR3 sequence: CASSLTQGTDTQYF. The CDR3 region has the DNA TGTGCCAGCAGCCTAACTCAGGGGACAGATACGCAGTATTTT.

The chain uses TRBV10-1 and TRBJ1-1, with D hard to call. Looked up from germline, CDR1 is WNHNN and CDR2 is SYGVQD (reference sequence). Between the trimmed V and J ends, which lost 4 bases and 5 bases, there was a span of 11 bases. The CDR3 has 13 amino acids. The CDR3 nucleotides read TGCGCCAGCAGTGCTCGGAGGTGGACTGAAGCTTTCTTT. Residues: CASSARRWTEAFF.

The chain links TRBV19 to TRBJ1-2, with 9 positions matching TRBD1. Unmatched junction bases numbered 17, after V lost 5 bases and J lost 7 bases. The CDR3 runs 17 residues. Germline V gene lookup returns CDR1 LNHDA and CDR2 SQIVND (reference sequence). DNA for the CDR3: TGTGCCAGTAGTCAAGCGCGGACAGGGGCTAGTAATTCTGGCTACACCTTC. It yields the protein CASSQARTGASNSGYTF.

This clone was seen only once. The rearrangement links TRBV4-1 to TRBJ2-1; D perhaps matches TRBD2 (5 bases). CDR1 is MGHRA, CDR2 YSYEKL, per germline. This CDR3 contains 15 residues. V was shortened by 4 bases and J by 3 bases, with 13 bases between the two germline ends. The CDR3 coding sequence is TGCGCCAGCAGCCCCCTCAAAGCGGACTACAATGAGCAGTTCTTC. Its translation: CASSPLKADYNEQFF.

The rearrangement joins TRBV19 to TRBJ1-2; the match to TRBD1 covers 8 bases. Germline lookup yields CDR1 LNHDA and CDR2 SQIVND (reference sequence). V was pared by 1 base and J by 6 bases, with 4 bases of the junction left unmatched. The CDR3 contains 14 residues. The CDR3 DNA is TGTGCCAGTAGTATAGTTGTCAGGGGGCATGGCTACACCTTC. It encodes CASSIVVRGHGYTF.

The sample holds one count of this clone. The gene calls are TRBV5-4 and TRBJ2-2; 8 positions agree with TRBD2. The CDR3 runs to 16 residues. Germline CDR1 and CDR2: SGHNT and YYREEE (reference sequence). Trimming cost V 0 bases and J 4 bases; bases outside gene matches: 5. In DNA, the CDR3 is TGTGCCAGCAGCTTGGCCGGGAGGGGGATCACCGGGGAGCTGTTTTTT. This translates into CASSLAGRGITGELFF.

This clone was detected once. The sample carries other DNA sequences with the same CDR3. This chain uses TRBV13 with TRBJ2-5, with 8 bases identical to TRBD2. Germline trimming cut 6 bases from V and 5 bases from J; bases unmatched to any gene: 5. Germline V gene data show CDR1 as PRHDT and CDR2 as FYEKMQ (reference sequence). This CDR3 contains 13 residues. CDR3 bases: TGTGCCAGCAGTCTAGCGGGCGGGGAGACCCAGTACTTC. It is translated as CASSLAGGETQYF.

This CDR3 is CASSRLAGERETQYF. For the CDR3, the DNA is TGCGCCAGCAGTCGACTAGCCGGAGAGCGAGAGACCCAGTACTTC. The rearrangement uses TRBV10-1 and TRBJ2-5; 7 bases match TRBD2. Germline V gene sequence: CDR1 WNHNN, CDR2 SYGVQD (reference sequence). With 5 bases clipped from V and 4 bases from J, the junction kept 10 bases outside the gene matches. This CDR3 contains 15 residues.

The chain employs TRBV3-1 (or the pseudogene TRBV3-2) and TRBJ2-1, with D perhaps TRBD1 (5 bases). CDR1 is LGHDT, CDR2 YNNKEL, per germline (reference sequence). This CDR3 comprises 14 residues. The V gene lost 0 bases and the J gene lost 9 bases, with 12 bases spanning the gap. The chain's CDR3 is CASSQDAVQGEQFF. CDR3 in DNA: TGTGCCAGCAGCCAAGACGCAGTCCAGGGTGAGCAGTTCTTC.

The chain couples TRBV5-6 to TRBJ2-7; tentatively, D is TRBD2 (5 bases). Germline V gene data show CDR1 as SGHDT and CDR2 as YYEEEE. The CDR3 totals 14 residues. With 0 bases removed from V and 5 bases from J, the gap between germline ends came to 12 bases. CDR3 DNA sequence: TGTGCCAGCAGCTTGGGAGGGCAGGTGGACGAGCAGTACTTC. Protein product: CASSLGGQVDEQYF.

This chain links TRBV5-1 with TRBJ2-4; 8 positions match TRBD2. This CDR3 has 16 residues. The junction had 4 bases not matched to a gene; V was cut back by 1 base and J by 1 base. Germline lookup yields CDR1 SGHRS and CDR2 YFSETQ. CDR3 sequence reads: CASSLTSGSAKNIQYF. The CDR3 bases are TGCGCCAGCAGCTTGACGAGCGGGAGTGCCAAAAACATTCAGTACTTC.

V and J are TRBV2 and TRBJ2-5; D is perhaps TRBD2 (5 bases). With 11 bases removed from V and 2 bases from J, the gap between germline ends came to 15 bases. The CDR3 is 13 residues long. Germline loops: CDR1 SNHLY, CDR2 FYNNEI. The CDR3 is CACHLDSQETQYF. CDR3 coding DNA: TGTGCCTGCCATCTGGACTCACAAGAGACCCAGTACTTC. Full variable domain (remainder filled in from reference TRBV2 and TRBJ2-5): EPEVTQTPSHQVTQMGQEVILRCVPISNHLYFYWYRQILGQKVEFLVSFYNNEISEKSEIFDDQFSVERPDGSNFTLKIRSTKLEDSAMYFCACHLDSQETQYFGPGTRLLVL.

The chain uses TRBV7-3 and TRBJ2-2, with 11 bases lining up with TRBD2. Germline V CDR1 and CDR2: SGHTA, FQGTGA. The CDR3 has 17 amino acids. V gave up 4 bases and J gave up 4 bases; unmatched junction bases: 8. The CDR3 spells CASSYFLAGGITGELFF. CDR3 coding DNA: TGTGCCAGCAGCTACTTTCTAGCGGGAGGTATCACCGGGGAGCTGTTTTTT. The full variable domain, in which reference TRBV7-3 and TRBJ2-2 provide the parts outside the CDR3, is GAGVSQTPSNKVTEKGKYVELRCDPISGHTALYWYRQSLGQGPEFLIYFQGTGAADDSGLPNDRFFAVRPEGSVSTLKIQRTERGDSAVYLCASSYFLAGGITGELFFGEGSRLTVL.

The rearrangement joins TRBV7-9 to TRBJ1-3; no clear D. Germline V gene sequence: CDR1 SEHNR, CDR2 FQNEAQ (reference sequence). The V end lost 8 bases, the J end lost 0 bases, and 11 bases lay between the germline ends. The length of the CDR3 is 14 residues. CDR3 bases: TGTGCCAGCGGGCGAGAACCCTCTGGAAACACCATATATTTT. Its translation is CASGREPSGNTIYF.

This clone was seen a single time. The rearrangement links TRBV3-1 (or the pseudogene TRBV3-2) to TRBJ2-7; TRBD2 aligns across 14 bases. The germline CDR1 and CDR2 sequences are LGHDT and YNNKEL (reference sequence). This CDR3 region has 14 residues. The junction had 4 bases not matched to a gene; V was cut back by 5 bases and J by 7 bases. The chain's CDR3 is CASSSGTSGGEQYF. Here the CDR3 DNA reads TGTGCCAGCAGCTCCGGGACTAGCGGGGGTGAGCAGTACTTC.

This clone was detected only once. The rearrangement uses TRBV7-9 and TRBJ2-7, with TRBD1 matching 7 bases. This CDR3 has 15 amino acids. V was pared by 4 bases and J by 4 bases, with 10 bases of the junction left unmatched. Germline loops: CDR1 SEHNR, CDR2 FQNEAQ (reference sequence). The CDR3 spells CASSYTTGDRYEQYF. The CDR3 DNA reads TGTGCCAGCAGCTATACTACAGGGGATCGGTACGAGCAGTACTTC. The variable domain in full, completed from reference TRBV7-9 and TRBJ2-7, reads DTGVSQNPRHKITKRGQNVTFRCDPISEHNRLYWYRQTLGQGPEFLTYFQNEAQLEKSRLLSDRFSAERPKGSFSTLEIQRTEQGDSAMYLCASSYTTGDRYEQYFGPGTRLTVT.

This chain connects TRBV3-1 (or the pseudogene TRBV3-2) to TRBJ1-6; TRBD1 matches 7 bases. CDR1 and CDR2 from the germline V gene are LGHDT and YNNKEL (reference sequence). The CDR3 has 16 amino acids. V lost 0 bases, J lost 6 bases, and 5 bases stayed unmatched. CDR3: CASSQDATGLNSPLHF. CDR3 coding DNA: TGTGCCAGCAGCCAAGATGCGACAGGGCTTAATTCACCCCTCCACTTT.

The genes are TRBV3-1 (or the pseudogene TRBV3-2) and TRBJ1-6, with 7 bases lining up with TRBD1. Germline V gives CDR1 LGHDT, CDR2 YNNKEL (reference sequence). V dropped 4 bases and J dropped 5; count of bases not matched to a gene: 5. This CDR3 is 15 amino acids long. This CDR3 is CASSPWDSNNSPLHF. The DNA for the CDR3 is TGTGCCAGCAGCCCCTGGGACAGCAATAATTCACCCCTCCACTTT.

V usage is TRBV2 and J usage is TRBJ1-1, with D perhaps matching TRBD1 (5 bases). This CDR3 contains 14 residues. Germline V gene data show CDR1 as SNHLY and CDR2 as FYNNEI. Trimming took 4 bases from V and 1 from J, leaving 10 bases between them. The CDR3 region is CASSVEQANTEAFF. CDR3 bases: TGTGCCAGCAGTGTCGAACAGGCGAACACTGAAGCTTTCTTT. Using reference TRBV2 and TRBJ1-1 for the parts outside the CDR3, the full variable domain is EPEVTQTPSHQVTQMGQEVILRCVPISNHLYFYWYRQILGQKVEFLVSFYNNEISEKSEIFDDQFSVERPDGSNFTLKIRSTKLEDSAMYFCASSVEQANTEAFFGQGTRLTVV.

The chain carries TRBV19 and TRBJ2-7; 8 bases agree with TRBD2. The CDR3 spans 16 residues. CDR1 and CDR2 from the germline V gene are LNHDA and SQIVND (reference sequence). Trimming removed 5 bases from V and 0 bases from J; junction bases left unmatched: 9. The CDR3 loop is CASSPSGGRVSYEQYF. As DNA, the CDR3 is TGTGCCAGTAGTCCCTCGGGGGGGAGAGTCTCCTACGAGCAGTACTTC. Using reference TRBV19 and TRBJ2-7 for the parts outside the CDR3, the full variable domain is DGGITQSPKYLFRKEGQNVTLSCEQNLNHDAMYWYRQDPGQGLRLIYYSQIVNDFQKGDIAEGYSVSREKKESFPLTVTSAQKNPTAFYLCASSPSGGRVSYEQYFGPGTRLTVT.

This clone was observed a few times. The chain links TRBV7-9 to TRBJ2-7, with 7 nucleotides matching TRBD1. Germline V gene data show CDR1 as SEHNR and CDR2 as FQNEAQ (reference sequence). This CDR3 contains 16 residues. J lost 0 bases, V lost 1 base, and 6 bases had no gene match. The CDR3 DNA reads TGTGCCAGCAGCTTAGATTACCGGGACAGCTCCTACGAGCAGTACTTC. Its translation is CASSLDYRDSSYEQYF.

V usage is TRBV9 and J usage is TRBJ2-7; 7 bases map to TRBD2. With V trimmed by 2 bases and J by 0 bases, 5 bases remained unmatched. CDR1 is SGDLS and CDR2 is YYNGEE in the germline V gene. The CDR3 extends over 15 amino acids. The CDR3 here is CASSVSGLSSYEQYF. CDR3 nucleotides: TGTGCCAGCAGCGTTAGCGGGCTCAGCTCCTACGAGCAGTACTTC.

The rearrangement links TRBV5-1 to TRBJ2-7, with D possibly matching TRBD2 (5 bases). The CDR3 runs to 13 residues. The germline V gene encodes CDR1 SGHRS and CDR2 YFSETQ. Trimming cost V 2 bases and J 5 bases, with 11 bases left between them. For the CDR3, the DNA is TGCGCCAGCAGCTTACTCACTAGAAACGAGCAGTACTTC. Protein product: CASSLLTRNEQYF.

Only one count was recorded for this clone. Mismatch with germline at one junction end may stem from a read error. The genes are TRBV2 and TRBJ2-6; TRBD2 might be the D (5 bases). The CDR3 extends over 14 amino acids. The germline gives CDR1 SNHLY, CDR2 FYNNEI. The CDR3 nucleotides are TGTGCCAGAAGTGGGAGCTCTGGGGCCAACGTCCTGACTTTC. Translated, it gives CARSGSSGANVLTF. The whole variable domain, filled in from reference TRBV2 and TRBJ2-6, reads EPEVTQTPSHQVTQMGQEVILRCVPISNHLYFYWYRQILGQKVEFLVSFYNNEISEKSEIFDDQFSVERPDGSNFTLKIRSTKLEDSAMYFCARSGSSGANVLTFGAGSRLTVL.

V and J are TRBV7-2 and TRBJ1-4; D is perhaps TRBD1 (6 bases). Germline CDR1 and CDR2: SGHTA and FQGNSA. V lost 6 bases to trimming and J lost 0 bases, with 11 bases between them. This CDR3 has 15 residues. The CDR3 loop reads CASSTGRATNEKLFF. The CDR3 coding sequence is TGTGCCAGCAGTACAGGGCGTGCAACTAATGAAAAACTGTTTTTT.

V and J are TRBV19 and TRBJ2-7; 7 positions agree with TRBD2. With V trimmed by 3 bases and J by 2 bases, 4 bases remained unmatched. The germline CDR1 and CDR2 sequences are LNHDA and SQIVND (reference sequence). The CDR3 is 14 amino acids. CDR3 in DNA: TGTGCCAGTAGTATGGGCGGGAGCGCCTACGAGCAGTACTTC. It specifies CASSMGGSAYEQYF.

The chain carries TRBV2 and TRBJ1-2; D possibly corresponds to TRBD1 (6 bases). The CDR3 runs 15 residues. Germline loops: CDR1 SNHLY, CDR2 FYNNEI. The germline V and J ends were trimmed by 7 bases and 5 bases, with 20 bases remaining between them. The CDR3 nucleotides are TGTGCCAGCACCCCCGAGGGGGGGAGCCTATATGGCTACACCTTC. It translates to CASTPEGGSLYGYTF.

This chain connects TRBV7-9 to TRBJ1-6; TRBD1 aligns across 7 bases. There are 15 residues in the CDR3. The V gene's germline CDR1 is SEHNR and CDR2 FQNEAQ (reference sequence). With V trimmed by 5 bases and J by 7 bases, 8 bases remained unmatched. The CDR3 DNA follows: TGTGCCAGCAGCCCCGGGACAGCCGACAATTCACCCCTCCACTTT. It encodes CASSPGTADNSPLHF.

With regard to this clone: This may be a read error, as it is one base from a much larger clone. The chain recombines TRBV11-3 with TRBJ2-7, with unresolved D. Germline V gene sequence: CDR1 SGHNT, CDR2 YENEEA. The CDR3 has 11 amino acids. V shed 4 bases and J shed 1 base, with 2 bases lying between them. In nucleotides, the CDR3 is TGTGCCAGCAGCTCATCCTACGAGCAGTACTTC. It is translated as CASSSSYEQYF. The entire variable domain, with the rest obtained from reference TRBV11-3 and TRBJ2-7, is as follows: EAGVVQSPRYKIIEKKQPVAFWCNPISGHNTLYWYLQNLGQGPELLIRYENEEAVDDSQLPKDRFSAERLKGVDSTLKIQPAELGDSAVYLCASSSSYEQYFGPGTRLTVT.